This passage covers 5 T cell receptor beta chains from one sample sequenced in a study of OX40 agonist ivuxolimab in advanced cancers. TCRdb keeps only in-frame clones here, not all; method: immunoSEQ multiplex PCR. The sample holds tens of thousands of clones, roughly nine tenths seen once. Sequencing used CD4+ or CD8+ T cells sorted from blood, obtained in a trial of the OX40 agonist ivuxolimab. The receptors shown here come from an adult with an advanced solid tumor such as melanoma, head and neck, liver or kidney cancer.

As for this clone: Additional DNA sequences in this sample encode the identical CDR3. The gene calls are TRBV27 and TRBJ1-3, with D perhaps matching TRBD1 (5 bases). The CDR3 has 15 residues. V was pared by 2 bases and J by 0 bases, with 8 bases between. Germline loops: CDR1 MNHEY, CDR2 SMNVEV (reference sequence). The CDR3 DNA follows: TGTGCCAGCAGTTTAGACAGCAGCTCTGGAAACACCATATATTTT. The encoded protein is CASSLDSSSGNTIYF.

The chain has TRBV6-1 and TRBJ2-2; D is ambiguous. The V end was cut by 2 bases, the J end by 6 bases, with 4 bases between. Germline values: CDR1 MNHNS, CDR2 SASEGT. The CDR3 is 12 amino acids. CDR3: CASSEPPGELFF. CDR3 bases: TGTGCCAGCAGTGAACCCCCCGGGGAGCTGTTTTTT.

The CDR3 DNA follows: TGCGCCAGCAGCCAAGAGGGACAGGATAGCTATGGCTACACCTTC. Its protein product is CASSQEGQDSYGYTF. The gene calls are TRBV4-1 and TRBJ1-2; 8 nucleotides agree with TRBD1. The V segment lost 0 bases and the J segment 4 bases; nucleotides outside the gene matches: 4. Germline V lookup: CDR1 MGHRA, CDR2 YSYEKL. The CDR3 extends over 15 amino acids.

The rearrangement links TRBV7-3 to TRBJ2-2, with D uncertain. Germline V CDR1 and CDR2: SGHTA, FQGTGA. Deletions cut 1 base from V and 5 bases from J, with 14 bases between. The CDR3 covers 16 residues. Written as DNA, the CDR3 is TGTGCCAGCAGCTTAAGCTTCCGATGGCGGACCGGGGAGCTGTTTTTT. The encoded protein is CASSLSFRWRTGELFF.

This chain links TRBV6-5 with TRBJ2-3; D is tentatively TRBD1 or TRBD2 (5 bases each). The germline CDR1 and CDR2 sequences are MNHEY and SVGAGI. The CDR3 is 15 amino acids. Trimming left V 7 bases short and J 0 bases short, with 14 bases between. The CDR3 region is CASTHGASSTDTQYF. As DNA, the CDR3 is TGTGCCAGCACTCACGGGGCATCTAGCACAGATACGCAGTATTTT.